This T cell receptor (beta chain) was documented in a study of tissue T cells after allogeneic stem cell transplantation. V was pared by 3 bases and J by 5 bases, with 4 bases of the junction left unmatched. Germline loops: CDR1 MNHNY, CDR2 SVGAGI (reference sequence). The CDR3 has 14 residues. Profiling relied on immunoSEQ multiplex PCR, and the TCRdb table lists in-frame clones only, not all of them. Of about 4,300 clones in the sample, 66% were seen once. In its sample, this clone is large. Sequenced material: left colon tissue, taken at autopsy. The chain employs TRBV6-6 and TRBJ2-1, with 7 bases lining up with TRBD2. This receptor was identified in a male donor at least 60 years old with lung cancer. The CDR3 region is CASSYRGVNNEQFF. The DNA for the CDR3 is TGTGCCAGCAGTTATCGGGGGGTAAACAATGAGCAGTTCTTC.